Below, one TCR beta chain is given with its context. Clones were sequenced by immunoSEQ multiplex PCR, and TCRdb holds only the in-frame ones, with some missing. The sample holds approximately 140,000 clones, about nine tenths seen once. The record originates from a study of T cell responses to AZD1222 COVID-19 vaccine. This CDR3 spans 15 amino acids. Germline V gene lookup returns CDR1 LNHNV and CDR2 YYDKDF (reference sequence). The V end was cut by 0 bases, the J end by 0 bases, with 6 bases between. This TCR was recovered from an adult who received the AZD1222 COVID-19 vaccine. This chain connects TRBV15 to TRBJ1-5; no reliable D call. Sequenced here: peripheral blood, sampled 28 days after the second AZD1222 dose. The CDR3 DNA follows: TGTGCCACCAGCAGAGAAGGGAATAGCAATCAGCCCCAGCATTTT. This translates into CATSREGNSNQPQHF.